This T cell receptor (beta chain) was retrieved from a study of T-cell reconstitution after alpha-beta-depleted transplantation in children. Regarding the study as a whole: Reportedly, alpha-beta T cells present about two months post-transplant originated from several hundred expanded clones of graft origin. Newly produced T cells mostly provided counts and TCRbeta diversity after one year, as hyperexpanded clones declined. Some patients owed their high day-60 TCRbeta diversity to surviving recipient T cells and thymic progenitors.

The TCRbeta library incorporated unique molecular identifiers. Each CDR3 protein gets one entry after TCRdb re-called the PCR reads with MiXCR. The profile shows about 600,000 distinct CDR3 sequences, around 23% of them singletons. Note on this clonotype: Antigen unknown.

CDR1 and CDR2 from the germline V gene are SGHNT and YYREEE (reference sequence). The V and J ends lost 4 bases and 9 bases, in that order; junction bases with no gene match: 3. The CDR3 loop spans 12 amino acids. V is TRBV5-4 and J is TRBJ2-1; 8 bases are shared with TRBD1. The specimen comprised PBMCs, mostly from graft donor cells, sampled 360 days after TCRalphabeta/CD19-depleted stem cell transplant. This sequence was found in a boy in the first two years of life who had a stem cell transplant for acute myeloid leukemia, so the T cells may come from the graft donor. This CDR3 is CASSRTGSEQFF. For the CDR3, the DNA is TGTGCCAGCAGCAGGACAGGGAGTGAGCAGTTCTTC.